This is a list of T cell receptor beta chains from one sample in a study of radiation and T cells in renal cell carcinoma. Data came from immunoSEQ multiplex PCR; TCRdb stores just in-frame clones and leaves some out. The repertoire holds some 120,000 clones, with roughly four fifths as singletons. The specimen was blood, collected from a patient whose treatment included radiotherapy and nephrectomy. The receptors here all came from a woman aged 55-69 years with renal cell carcinoma. Both conserved end residues are part of each CDR3. The D gene is left open where the match is weak. Expanded clones are given a class, and other clones once, few, many or no size at all.

>TRBV18|TRBJ1-2|NA|NA
CASSPSGDGGYTF
TGTGCCAGCTCACCGTCGGGCGATGGGGGCTACACCTTC
>TRBV13|TRBJ1-1|NA|NA
CASSFAGANTEAFF
TGTGCCAGCAGCTTCGCAGGGGCGAACACTGAAGCTTTCTTT
>TRBV7-9|TRBJ1-4|TRBD1|NA
CASSSTGDEVATNEKLFF
TGTGCCAGCAGCTCGACAGGGGACGAGGTGGCGACTAATGAAAAACTGTTTTTT
>TRBV2|TRBJ2-5|TRBD2|NA
CATAGGGKYF
TGTGCCACAGCTGGGGGGGGGAAGTACTTC
>TRBV14|TRBJ2-3|NA|few
CASSQFGRNTDTQYF
TGTGCCAGCAGCCAATTCGGGCGGAACACAGATACGCAGTATTTT
>TRBV9|TRBJ2-1|TRBD1|NA
CASSVVVGTGTNEQFF
TGTGCCAGCAGCGTAGTTGTGGGGACAGGGACAAATGAGCAGTTCTTC
>TRBV4-2|TRBJ1-1|NA|few
CASSRSGTVEAFF
TGTGCCAGCAGCCGTAGCGGGACGGTCGAAGCTTTCTTT
>TRBV5-1|TRBJ1-6|NA|NA
CASSLLKGDSYNSPLHF
TGCGCCAGCAGCTTATTAAAAGGTGACTCCTATAATTCACCCCTCCACTTT
>TRBV9|TRBJ1-3|NA|NA
CASSLPGGGNTIYF
TGTGCCAGCAGCCTCCCGGGGGGTGGAAACACCATATATTTT
>TRBV6-5|TRBJ1-2|TRBD1|NA
CASLRGRGYGYTF
TGTGCCAGCTTAAGGGGCAGGGGGTATGGCTACACCTTC
>TRBV6-1|TRBJ1-6|NA|NA
CASSELYSPLHF
TGTGCCAGCAGTGAACTCTATTCACCCCTCCACTTT
>TRBV7-6|TRBJ2-5|NA|NA
CASSLRTAGVQETQYF
TGTGCCAGCAGCTTAAGAACCGCAGGGGTTCAAGAGACCCAGTACTTC
>TRBV29-1|TRBJ2-6|NA|NA
CSVSPGAGANVLTF
TGCAGCGTTTCCCCGGGGGCCGGGGCCAACGTCCTGACTTTC
>TRBV7-2|TRBJ2-3|TRBD1|NA
CASSTGGITDTQYF
TGTGCCAGCAGCACAGGGGGGATCACAGATACGCAGTATTTT
>TRBV9|TRBJ1-4|NA|NA
CASSARESKREKLFF
TGTGCCAGCAGCGCTCGGGAGTCGAAGCGTGAAAAACTGTTTTTT
>TRBV5-1|TRBJ1-6|NA|NA
CASSLGDTFNSPLHF
TGCGCCAGCAGCTTGGGGGACACCTTCAATTCACCCCTCCACTTT
>TRBV13|TRBJ1-1|NA|NA
CASSPRENTEAFF
TGTGCCAGCAGCCCGAGGGAGAACACTGAAGCTTTCTTT
>TRBV4-1|TRBJ1-2|NA|NA
CASSPRVDGYGYTF
TGCGCCAGCAGCCCGCGAGTTGATGGTTATGGCTACACCTTC
>TRBV19|TRBJ2-5|TRBD1|NA
CASSNGGQGFQETQYF
TGTGCCAGTAGTAATGGGGGACAGGGGTTCCAAGAGACCCAGTACTTC
>TRBV9|TRBJ1-4|TRBD1|NA
CASPLRDRVHEKLFF
TGTGCCAGCCCCCTTCGGGACAGGGTCCATGAAAAACTGTTTTTT
>TRBV12-5|TRBJ2-5|NA|NA
CASGLVKGPETQYF
TGTGCTAGTGGTTTGGTAAAAGGGCCGGAGACCCAGTACTTC
>TRBV18|TRBJ1-1|NA|NA
CASSPVQNTEAFF
TGTGCCAGCTCACCAGTACAGAACACTGAAGCTTTCTTT
>TRBV5-4|TRBJ2-1|NA|NA
CASSPTPGGLKSSYNEQFF
TGTGCCAGCAGCCCGACTCCGGGGGGCTTAAAGAGCTCCTACAATGAGCAGTTCTTC
>TRBV2|TRBJ2-5|TRBD2|NA
CASSLRSGREETQYF
TGTGCCAGCAGCTTACGTAGCGGGAGGGAAGAGACCCAGTACTTC
>TRBV5-1|TRBJ2-7|TRBD2|NA
CASSLKGGSLRYEQYF
TGCGCCAGCAGCTTGAAGGGCGGGAGTCTCCGCTACGAGCAGTACTTC